This T cell receptor (beta chain) stems from a study of CD8 T cells in Susac syndrome. Random hexamers were used to reverse transcribe the RNA input (about 0.5 to 1 ug). TCR beta CDR3 was amplified by immunoSEQ multiplex PCR. This amplification extended across 54 Vbeta and 13 Jbeta segments. TCRdb re-called the immunoSEQ multiplex PCR reads with MiXCR, one entry per CDR3 protein. In the table there are 67,000 or so distinct CDR3 sequences, 93% of which are singletons. The receptor was derived from a human donor with Susac syndrome. Sequencing was carried out using CD4+ T cells from PBMCs.

CDR3 sequence: CSAYLDRRSSYEQYF. The DNA of the CDR3 is TGCAGTGCTTATCTGGACAGGCGGAGCTCCTACGAGCAGTACTTC. This chain uses TRBV20-1 with TRBJ2-7, with 7 bases identical to TRBD1. J gave up 0 bases and V 5 bases, and 10 bases lay outside the gene matches. Germline loops: CDR1 DFQATT, CDR2 SNEGSKA (reference sequence). The CDR3 contains 15 residues.